This T cell receptor (beta chain) is from a study of blood T cell repertoires in COVID-19. Participants came from 20 to 25 US areas, aged roughly 18 to 95 years. The germline CDR1 and CDR2 sequences are SGHRS and YFSETQ. The length of the CDR3 is 16 residues. V lost 3 bases and J 5 bases, leaving 20 bases between the germline ends. Assay used: immunoSEQ multiplex PCR; TCRdb lists only in-frame clones, some missing. The table lists approximately 310,000 clones, 85% of them singletons. V gene TRBV5-1 combines with J gene TRBJ2-5; tentative D call: TRBD2 (7 bases). The TCR originated in a woman aged 30 to 39 who had been exposed to COVID-19. The source material was PBMCs or T cells enriched from blood (not recorded which). CDR3 in DNA: TGCGCCAGCAGCTCTGTTCAAGGGGGGGGCCGCGAGACCCAGTACTTC. The encoded protein is CASSSVQGGGRETQYF.